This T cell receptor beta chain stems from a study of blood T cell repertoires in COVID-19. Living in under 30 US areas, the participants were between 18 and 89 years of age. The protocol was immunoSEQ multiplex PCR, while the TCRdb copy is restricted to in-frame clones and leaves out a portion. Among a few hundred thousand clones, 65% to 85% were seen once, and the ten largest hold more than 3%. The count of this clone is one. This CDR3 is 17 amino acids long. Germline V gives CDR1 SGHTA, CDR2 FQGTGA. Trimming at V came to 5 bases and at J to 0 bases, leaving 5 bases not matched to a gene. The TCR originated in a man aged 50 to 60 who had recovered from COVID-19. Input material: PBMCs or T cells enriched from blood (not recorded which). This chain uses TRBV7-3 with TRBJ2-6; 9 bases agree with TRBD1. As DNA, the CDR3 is TGTGCCAGCAGCCACGGGACAGGGAGCTCTGGGGCCAACGTCCTGACTTTC. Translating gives CASSHGTGSSGANVLTF.